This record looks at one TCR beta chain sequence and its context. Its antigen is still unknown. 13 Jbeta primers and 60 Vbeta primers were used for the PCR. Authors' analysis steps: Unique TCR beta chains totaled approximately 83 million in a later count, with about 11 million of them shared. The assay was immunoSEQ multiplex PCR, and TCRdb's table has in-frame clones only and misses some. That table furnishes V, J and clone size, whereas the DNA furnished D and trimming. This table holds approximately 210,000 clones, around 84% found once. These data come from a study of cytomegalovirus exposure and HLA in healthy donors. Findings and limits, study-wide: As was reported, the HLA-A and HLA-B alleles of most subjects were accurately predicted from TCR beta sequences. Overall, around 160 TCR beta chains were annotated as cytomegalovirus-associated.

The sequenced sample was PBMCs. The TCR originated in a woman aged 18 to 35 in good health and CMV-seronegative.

The CDR3 sequence is CASSSDRGVNEQFF. DNA for the CDR3: TGTGCCAGCAGTTCGGACAGGGGAGTGAATGAGCAGTTCTTC. This chain links TRBV2 with TRBJ2-1, with 9 bases lining up with TRBD1. Germline CDR1 SNHLY, CDR2 FYNNEI. CDR3 size: 14 residues. The V segment lost 5 bases and the J segment 7 bases; nucleotides outside the gene matches: 6.